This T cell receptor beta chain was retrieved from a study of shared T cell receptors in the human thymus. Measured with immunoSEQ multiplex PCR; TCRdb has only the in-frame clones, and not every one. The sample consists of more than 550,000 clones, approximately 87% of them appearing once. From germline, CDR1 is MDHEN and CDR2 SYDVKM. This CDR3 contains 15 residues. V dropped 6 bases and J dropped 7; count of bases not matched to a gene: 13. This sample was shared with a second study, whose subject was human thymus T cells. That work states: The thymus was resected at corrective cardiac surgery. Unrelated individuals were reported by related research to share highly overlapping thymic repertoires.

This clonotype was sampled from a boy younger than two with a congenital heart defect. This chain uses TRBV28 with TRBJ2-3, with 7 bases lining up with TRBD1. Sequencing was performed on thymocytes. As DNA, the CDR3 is TGTGCCAGCAGACCTATGAACCGGGACAGTTATACGCAGTATTTT. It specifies CASRPMNRDSYTQYF.